This is a list of T cell receptor beta chains from one sample in a study of T cell repertoires in cytomegalovirus infection. These receptors lack a known antigen. TCRdb re-analysed the reads in MiXCR, keeping a single row per CDR3 protein. This table has about 890,000 distinct CDR3 sequences, roughly 31% appearing once. This sample comprised cultured CD8+ T cells from PBMCs, obtained from culture after CMV antigen stimulation. Receptor source: a human donor in good health (CMV status not recorded). Some clones in this sample may be carry-over from other donors' samples. Both conserved end residues are part of each CDR3. A D gene is named only where the DNA matches it firmly. Part of the rows lack a size; the others show once, few, many or a class for expanded clones.

clone size	D gene	V gene	J gene	CDR3 DNA	CDR3 protein
.	.	TRBV20-1	TRBJ1-6	TGCAGTGCTAGAGATAACCAGGGGCGGAATTCACCCCTCCACTTT	CSARDNQGRNSPLHF
once	TRBD2	TRBV20-1	TRBJ2-1	TGCAGTGCTAGAGATCGATTCGGGGGGGCCTACAATGAGCAGTTCTTC	CSARDRFGGAYNEQFF
many	TRBD1	TRBV7-9	TRBJ1-4	TGTGCCGTAGGGGGACAGCTTAATGAAAAACTGTTTTTT	CAVGGQLNEKLFF
.	.	TRBV5-3	TRBJ2-7	TGTGCCAGCAGCTTGGAGCACCCAACCTACGAGCAGTACTTC	CASSLEHPTYEQYF
.	.	TRBV20-1	TRBJ1-3	TGCAGTGCTAGAGTTAGGCCGACTGAGACCTCCTCTGGAAACACCATATATTTT	CSARVRPTETSSGNTIYF
.	.	TRBV18	TRBJ2-5	TGTGCCAGCTCATCCCGGGACGGGAAAGAGACCCAGTACTTC	CASSSRDGKETQYF
few	.	TRBV29-1	TRBJ2-7	TGCAGCGTTGAGCAGGGGACAAGCTCCTACGAGCAGTACTTC	CSVEQGTSSYEQYF
.	.	TRBV12-5	TRBJ1-1	TGTGCTAGTGGTTTCTACCCGGACAGTTCGAACACTGAAGCTTTCTTT	CASGFYPDSSNTEAFF
few	.	TRBV2	TRBJ2-1	TGTGCCAGCAGTGAAGTCTTAGCATCCATCAATGAGCAGTTCTTC	CASSEVLASINEQFF
.	TRBD2	TRBV20-1	TRBJ2-1	TGCAGTGCTAGCGTTACCGGGGGGGGGACCTACAATGAGCAGTTCTTC	CSASVTGGGTYNEQFF
.	.	TRBV28	TRBJ2-2	TGTGCCAGCAGCCTTACAGGGTACGGGTTCGCGAACACCGGGGAGCTGTTTTTT	CASSLTGYGFANTGELFF
.	.	TRBV19	TRBJ1-1	TGTGCCAGTAGTATTTGGGGAATGAACACTGAAGCTTTCTTT	CASSIWGMNTEAFF
few	.	TRBV7-6	TRBJ1-1	TGTGCCAGCAGCTCGTCGGACAGACTGAACACTGAAGCTTTCTTT	CASSSSDRLNTEAFF
many	TRBD1	TRBV12-3/TRBV12-4	TRBJ1-5	TGTGCCAGCAGCCCGAGATTCAGGGGGATTCCGGGAGGCAATCAGCCCCAGCATTTT	CASSPRFRGIPGGNQPQHF
.	.	TRBV25-1	TRBJ1-5	TGTGCCAGCAGTGAAGCGGGGGGAAGCAATCAGCCCCAGCATTTT	CASSEAGGSNQPQHF
.	.	TRBV9	TRBJ2-3	TGTGCCAGCAGCCGTCCGGGACGGGGTGGCACAGATACGCAGTATTTT	CASSRPGRGGTDTQYF
.	.	TRBV27	TRBJ1-3	TGTGCCAGCGCCAGAAGGGCGGTCTCTGGAAACACCATATATTTT	CASARRAVSGNTIYF
.	TRBD1	TRBV27	TRBJ2-7	TGTGCCAGCAGTTCCCAGACAGGGGGCGACGAGCAGTACTTC	CASSSQTGGDEQYF
.	.	TRBV28	TRBJ2-2	TGTGCCAGCACCGCCACAGGAATATATAAGACCGGGGAGCTGTTTTTT	CASTATGIYKTGELFF
few	.	TRBV2	TRBJ2-5	TGTGCCACCCAGGGGTCGATAGAGACCCAGTACTTC	CATQGSIETQYF